The 7 T cell receptor beta chains reported below all come from one sample, sequenced in a study of long-term antiretroviral therapy in people with HIV. Sequencing relied on immunoSEQ assay v3.0, run at survey level. Generated by immunoSEQ multiplex PCR, the TCRdb table keeps only in-frame clones and is missing some. The sample holds about 10,000 clones, roughly four fifths seen once. This sample comprised unsorted PBMCs, obtained 0.7 years after starting antiretroviral therapy. These receptors all come from a man aged 40-55 years with HIV.

This clone is medium-sized in the sample. This chain uses TRBV7-8 with TRBJ1-2; D is undetermined. The V end was cut by 5 bases, the J end by 0 bases, with 7 bases between. Germline V CDR1 and CDR2: SGHVS, FQNEAQ. The CDR3 has 13 residues. CDR3 region: CASSPGTNYGYTF. CDR3 DNA: TGTGCCAGCAGCCCGGGGACTAACTATGGCTACACCTTC.

The chain joins TRBV7-2 to TRBJ2-3; D ambiguous. V dropped 5 bases and J dropped 0 bases, with 9 bases sitting between them. This CDR3 region has 14 residues. The V gene's germline CDR1 is SGHTA and CDR2 FQGNSA. CDR3 region: CASSIRSSTDTQYF. The CDR3 coding sequence is TGTGCCAGCAGCATTAGGTCTAGCACAGATACGCAGTATTTT.

The chain links TRBV19 to TRBJ1-5, with D unresolved. This CDR3 region has 13 residues. Germline loops: CDR1 LNHDA, CDR2 SQIVND (reference sequence). V lost 3 bases to trimming and J lost 8 bases, with 11 bases between them. The CDR3 sequence: CASSISSWEPQHF. CDR3 in DNA: TGTGCCAGTAGTATCAGTAGCTGGGAGCCCCAGCATTTT.

This clone was detected once. The rearrangement links TRBV7-9 to TRBJ2-2, with 9 bases identical to TRBD1. V lost 5 bases and J lost 2; bases outside the gene matches: 3. Germline V gives CDR1 SEHNR, CDR2 FQNEAQ (reference sequence). The CDR3 totals 15 residues. In nucleotides, the CDR3 is TGTGCCAGCAGCGGGACAGGGAGAAACACCGGGGAGCTGTTTTTT. Its translation: CASSGTGRNTGELFF.

This chain connects TRBV28 to TRBJ1-5; TRBD1 might be the D (5 bases). Germline V lookup: CDR1 MDHEN, CDR2 SYDVKM. The V end lost 4 bases, the J end lost 11 bases, and 18 bases lay between the germline ends. The CDR3 has 14 residues. CDR3 sequence reads: CASSYGGGPKTQHF. CDR3 DNA sequence: TGTGCCAGCAGTTACGGGGGAGGCCCTAAAACCCAGCATTTT.

This chain uses TRBV7-9 with TRBJ2-3; TRBD1 or TRBD2 may be the D gene (6 bases each). The CDR3 is 15 amino acids. V shed 2 bases and J shed 4 bases, with 13 bases lying between them. Germline loops: CDR1 SEHNR, CDR2 FQNEAQ (reference sequence). The CDR3 sequence: CASSLYVEGADTQYF. DNA of the CDR3: TGTGCCAGCAGCTTATATGTGGAGGGGGCAGATACGCAGTATTTT.

This rearrangement joins TRBV5-4 to TRBJ2-7; 7 bases match TRBD1. Unmatched junction bases numbered 10, after V lost 2 bases and J lost 5 bases. Germline CDR1 is SGHNT and CDR2 is YYREEE (reference sequence). The CDR3 runs 15 residues. DNA of the CDR3: TGTGCCAGCAGCTTCACCAGGACAGGTCGGGACGAGCAGTACTTC. Encoded protein: CASSFTRTGRDEQYF. The full variable domain, rest sourced from reference TRBV5-4 and TRBJ2-7, is ETGVTQSPTHLIKTRGQQVTLRCSSQSGHNTVSWYQQALGQGPQFIFQYYREEENGRGNFPPRFSGLQFPNYSSELNVNALELDDSALYLCASSFTRTGRDEQYFGPGTRLTVT.